The 14 T cell receptor beta chains presented below share a single source sample, sequenced in a study of T cells of healthy individuals. TCRdb reprocessed the 5' RACE reads with MiXCR, giving one entry per CDR3 protein. The sample holds 60,000 to 75,000 distinct CDR3 sequences; 15% to 20% are singletons and the top ten take roughly 4.7%. These receptors came from a human donor in good health.

At least ten counts were recorded for this clonotype. The J gene is TRBJ1-6, the V gene TRBV20-1; no clear D. The germline V gene encodes CDR1 DFQATT and CDR2 SNEGSKA (reference sequence). The CDR3 consists of 14 residues. Written as DNA, the CDR3 is TGCGGACTGGGCAGAACAAACTATAATTCACCCCTCCACTTT. Translated: CGLGRTNYNSPLHF.

This clonotype has a count of ten or more. The chain has TRBV29-1 and TRBJ2-5, with a tentative D call TRBD2 (5 bases). Germline V lookup: CDR1 SQVTM, CDR2 ANQGSEA. V was pared by 3 bases and J by 5 bases, with 16 bases between. CDR3 length: 14 amino acids. The CDR3 region has the DNA TGCAGCGTTGATACCTCGGGCGGGCACGAGACCCAGTACTTC. Residues: CSVDTSGGHETQYF.

The rearrangement uses TRBV20-1 and TRBJ2-7; 9 positions match TRBD2. The junction had 8 bases not matched to a gene; V was cut back by 2 bases and J by 3 bases. Germline V gene data show CDR1 as DFQATT and CDR2 as SNEGSKA (reference sequence). The CDR3 is 15 amino acids. In nucleotides, the CDR3 is TGCAGTGCTAGACAGCTAGCGGGAATAAACTACGAGCAGTACTTC. Translating it yields CSARQLAGINYEQYF.

This clonotype has at least ten counts. The chain employs TRBV20-1 and TRBJ2-4; 9 bases align to TRBD2. The V and J ends lost 5 bases and 6 bases, in that order; junction bases with no gene match: 8. Germline CDR1 is DFQATT and CDR2 is SNEGSKA (reference sequence). The CDR3 has 14 residues. The CDR3 is CSASGTSLSNIQYF. In DNA form, the CDR3 reads TGCAGTGCTTCCGGGACTAGCTTGTCAAACATTCAGTACTTC.

This clonotype showed up just a few times. The rearrangement links TRBV28 to TRBJ1-1; D might be TRBD1 (6 bases). V shed 11 bases and J shed 2 bases, with 15 bases lying between them. The CDR3 has 13 amino acids. The germline CDR1 and CDR2 sequences are MDHEN and SYDVKM. DNA for the CDR3: TGTGCCGCCACAGGGAGGGGAAACACTGAAGCTTTCTTT. This gives the protein CAATGRGNTEAFF.

The chain recombines TRBV12-3 or TRBV12-4 with TRBJ2-4; D might be TRBD2 (5 bases). This CDR3 region has 15 residues. The V end was cut by 0 bases, the J end by 2 bases, with 8 bases between. In DNA form, the CDR3 reads TGTGCCAGCAGTTTAGCAGGGAGCACCAAAAACATTCAGTACTTC. Translating it yields CASSLAGSTKNIQYF.

This clonotype was picked up many times. The V and J genes are TRBV6-6 and TRBJ2-5; D may correspond to TRBD1 or TRBD2 (5 bases each). V lost 8 bases to trimming and J lost 1 base, with 14 bases between them. The CDR3 covers 14 residues. The germline gives CDR1 MNHNY, CDR2 SVGAGI (reference sequence). This CDR3 reads CASGFGTIQETQYF. CDR3 in DNA: TGTGCCAGCGGGTTTGGGACGATCCAAGAGACCCAGTACTTC.

This clonotype appeared many times. The chain has TRBV30 and TRBJ2-5; a weak D match, TRBD2 (5 bases). The V and J ends lost 0 bases and 11 bases respectively, with 16 bases between them. Germline values: CDR1 GTSNPN, CDR2 SVGIG (reference sequence). The CDR3 has 13 amino acids. The CDR3 nucleotides are TGTGCCTGGAGTGTAATGGAAATAGGACTGCAGTACTTC. As protein: CAWSVMEIGLQYF.

There are a few counts of this clonotype. This chain connects TRBV28 to TRBJ2-7; TRBD1 or TRBD2 may be the D gene (5 bases each). Germline V lookup: CDR1 MDHEN, CDR2 SYDVKM. The CDR3 is 15 amino acids. V lost 4 bases and J lost 3, with 16 bases in between. In DNA, the CDR3 is TGTGCCAGCAGTTCCCCACAACGGGACCTCTACGAGCAGTACTTC. Protein product: CASSSPQRDLYEQYF. The variable domain in full, completed from reference TRBV28 and TRBJ2-7, reads DVKVTQSSRYLVKRTGEKVFLECVQDMDHENMFWYRQDPGLGLRLIYFSYDVKMKEKGDIPEGYSVSREKKERFSLILESASTNQTSMYLCASSSPQRDLYEQYFGPGTRLTVT.

The CDR3 is CASSLYPGAVREKLFF. CDR3 coding DNA: TGTGCCAGCAGCTTGTACCCGGGAGCGGTAAGGGAAAAACTGTTTTTT. The chain combines TRBV5-5 with TRBJ1-4; D uncertain. Trimming stripped 1 base from V and 8 bases from J, with 18 bases between. Germline-derived CDR1 and CDR2 are SGHKS and YYEKEE (reference sequence). The CDR3 is made up of 16 amino acids.

This clonotype is medium-sized by share. This rearrangement joins TRBV20-1 to TRBJ1-1; D not certain. V was trimmed by 3 bases and J by 3 bases, leaving 11 bases between them. The germline V gene has CDR1 DFQATT and CDR2 SNEGSKA (reference sequence). This CDR3 is 13 amino acids long. CDR3 sequence reads: CSARSEGDTEAFF. The CDR3 DNA is TGCAGTGCTAGGTCGGAGGGTGACACTGAAGCTTTCTTT.

Ten or more counts support this clonotype. The chain combines TRBV18 with TRBJ2-3, with D uncertain. The CDR3 loop spans 14 amino acids. The V and J ends lost 2 bases and 2 bases respectively, with 8 bases between them. The germline V gene has CDR1 KGHSH and CDR2 LQKENI. The DNA of the CDR3 is TGTGCCAGCTCACCAGAGGAATACACAGATACGCAGTATTTT. Residues: CASSPEEYTDTQYF.

There are many counts of this clonotype. This chain joins TRBV11-2 and TRBJ1-4; D unresolved. V was cut by 0 bases and J by 10 bases, with 15 bases left in between. CDR1 and CDR2 from the germline V gene are SGHAT and FQNNGV. The CDR3 is made up of 15 amino acids. The CDR3 DNA is TGTGCCAGCAGCTTAGATGCATCAGGCGGTGGAAAACTGTTTTTT. This sequence encodes CASSLDASGGGKLFF.

The chain has TRBV20-1 and TRBJ2-3; 7 nucleotides align to TRBD1. From germline, CDR1 is DFQATT and CDR2 SNEGSKA (reference sequence). This CDR3 has 13 amino acids. V lost 3 bases to trimming and J lost 3 bases; unmatched junction nucleotides: 3. The CDR3 nucleotides are TGCAGTGCTAGTCAGGGGGAGACAGATACGCAGTATTTT. Its translation is CSASQGETDTQYF.